This passage covers 25 T cell receptor beta chains from one sample sequenced in a study of T cell changes during pregnancy in multiple sclerosis. Sequenced by immunoSEQ multiplex PCR; TCRdb stores in-frame clones only, minus some. The sample has roughly 39,000 clones, roughly 91% seen once. This specimen consisted of CD4+ T cells from peripheral blood mononuclear cells, obtained after pregnancy. These receptors came from a female donor in good health, enrolled as a control in a pregnancy study.

The chain employs TRBV6-5 and TRBJ1-3; D gene uncertain. Germline V lookup: CDR1 MNHEY, CDR2 SVGAGI. This CDR3 comprises 16 residues. Trimming removed 0 bases at V and 0 bases at J, with 9 bases between. The DNA of the CDR3 is TGTGCCAGCAGTTACTCGAGGATGAGCTCTGGAAACACCATATATTTT. Amino acids: CASSYSRMSSGNTIYF.

J is TRBJ2-7 and V is TRBV7-2, with 10 bases that match TRBD1. The CDR3 runs to 18 residues. Germline V lookup: CDR1 SGHTA, CDR2 FQGNSA. V was pared by 0 bases and J by 3 bases, with 11 bases of the junction left unmatched. The CDR3 bases are TGTGCCAGCAGCTTAGCTGTTTGGGGACAGGGGTTTTTCTACGAGCAGTACTTC. It is translated as CASSLAVWGQGFFYEQYF.

This clone appeared a single time. This rearrangement joins TRBV27 to TRBJ1-2, with D hard to call. With 4 bases removed from V and 5 bases from J, the gap between germline ends came to 14 bases. The CDR3 has 14 residues. The germline V gene has CDR1 MNHEY and CDR2 SMNVEV (reference sequence). The CDR3 DNA reads TGTGCCAGCAGTTCCGGCGGGTGGGGATATGGCTACACCTTC. Translating it yields CASSSGGWGYGYTF.

Written as DNA, the CDR3 is TGTGCCAGTAGTATCGGGTGGGACAGCAACTATGGCTACACCTTC. Protein product: CASSIGWDSNYGYTF. V usage is TRBV19 and J usage is TRBJ1-2, with TRBD1 identical over 7 bases. From germline, CDR1 is LNHDA and CDR2 SQIVND (reference sequence). The CDR3 contains 15 residues. With 3 bases clipped from V and 2 bases from J, the junction kept 6 bases outside the gene matches.

The rearrangement links TRBV9 to TRBJ2-2; 9 bases line up with TRBD1. The CDR3 is 15 residues long. The germline V gene encodes CDR1 SGDLS and CDR2 YYNGEE. The ends lost 2 bases at V and 5 bases at J; junction bases unmatched: 4. CDR3 in DNA: TGTGCCAGCAGCGTGTTACAGGGGGCTACCGGGGAGCTGTTTTTT. Amino acid sequence: CASSVLQGATGELFF.

The rearrangement uses TRBV6-1 and TRBJ1-2, with a weak D call TRBD1 (6 bases). Between the trimmed V and J ends, which lost 4 bases and 8 bases, there was a span of 17 bases. The CDR3 covers 14 residues. Germline values: CDR1 MNHNS, CDR2 SASEGT. The DNA of the CDR3 is TGTGCCAGCAGTGCCCTGACAGGACCGGGGGGCTACACCTTC. Protein product: CASSALTGPGGYTF.

The chain employs TRBV25-1 and TRBJ2-3; D is uncertain. Germline V gives CDR1 MGHDK, CDR2 SYGVNS. Trimming removed 0 bases from V and 4 bases from J, with 14 bases in between. This CDR3 comprises 16 residues. The CDR3 DNA reads TGTGCCAGCAGTGAATATGTCCTAGGTGGTGCAGATACGCAGTATTTT. Protein sequence: CASSEYVLGGADTQYF.

The gene calls are TRBV9 and TRBJ1-6, with 8 bases identical to TRBD1. CDR1 and CDR2 (germline): SGDLS, YYNGEE. The CDR3 covers 15 residues. V lost 3 bases, J lost 10 bases, and 9 bases stayed unmatched. CDR3 residues: CASSATGTGESPLHF. The CDR3 DNA reads TGTGCCAGCAGCGCTACCGGGACAGGTGAATCACCCCTCCACTTT.

The rearrangement uses TRBV5-4 and TRBJ2-1; TRBD2 aligns across 9 bases. The trim removed 5 bases at V and 7 bases at J, leaving 7 bases unmatched. The CDR3 has 14 amino acids. Germline CDR1 reads SGHNT; CDR2 reads YYREEE (reference sequence). The CDR3 DNA sequence: TGTGCCAGCAGACCTCCGGGACTAGCTAATGAGCAGTTCTTC. This codes for CASRPPGLANEQFF.

CDR3 in amino acids: CSVAGPGVKNTGELFF. CDR3 coding DNA: TGCAGCGTTGCGGGCCCAGGGGTAAAGAACACCGGGGAGCTGTTTTTT. This rearrangement joins TRBV29-1 to TRBJ2-2; maybe TRBD1 (6 bases). In germline, CDR1 is SQVTM, CDR2 ANQGSEA. This CDR3 is 16 amino acids long. V lost 4 bases and J 1 base, leaving 16 bases between the germline ends.

The chain employs TRBV7-2 and TRBJ2-2, with 7 positions matching TRBD2. V lost 3 bases, J lost 5 bases, and 6 bases stayed unmatched. CDR1 and CDR2 from the germline V gene are SGHTA and FQGNSA. The CDR3 runs 15 residues. CDR3 nucleotides: TGTGCCAGCAGCTTTCTAGCGGACTTAACCGGGGAGCTGTTTTTT. It specifies CASSFLADLTGELFF. Full variable domain (remainder filled in from reference TRBV7-2 and TRBJ2-2): GAGVSQSPSNKVTEKGKDVELRCDPISGHTALYWYRQSLGQGLEFLIYFQGNSAPDKSGLPSDRFSAERTGGSVSTLTIQRTQQEDSAVYLCASSFLADLTGELFFGEGSRLTVL.

The V gene is TRBV30, the J gene TRBJ2-3, with D perhaps TRBD2 (5 bases). Deletions cut 2 bases from V and 6 bases from J, with 18 bases between. The CDR3 covers 15 residues. CDR1 and CDR2 (germline): GTSNPN, SVGIG (reference sequence). The DNA for the CDR3 is TGTGCCTGGAGTATCACCCTCAACGGCGGGGATACGCAGTATTTT. Amino acid sequence: CAWSITLNGGDTQYF.

CDR3 sequence: CASSPQGLNTEAFF. Here the CDR3 DNA reads TGTGCCAGCTCACCTCAGGGGTTGAACACTGAAGCTTTCTTT. The rearrangement uses TRBV18 and TRBJ1-1; tentatively, D is TRBD1 (6 bases). V was pared by 3 bases and J by 0 bases, with 8 bases between. This CDR3 has 14 amino acids. The germline V gene has CDR1 KGHSH and CDR2 LQKENI.

This clone has only one observation. This chain uses TRBV30 with TRBJ1-2; no reliable D call. This CDR3 spans 12 amino acids. The germline V gene has CDR1 GTSNPN and CDR2 SVGIG (reference sequence). The germline V and J ends were trimmed by 4 bases and 0 bases, with 6 bases remaining between them. In DNA form, the CDR3 reads TGTGCCTGGACTCGGGCTAACTATGGCTACACCTTC. Amino acid sequence: CAWTRANYGYTF.

V is TRBV5-6 and J is TRBJ2-7, with D perhaps TRBD1 (6 bases). V lost 3 bases to trimming and J lost 6 bases, with 13 bases between them. CDR3 size: 13 residues. CDR1 and CDR2 (germline): SGHDT, YYEEEE. For the CDR3, the DNA is TGTGCCAGCAGCTCGATACAGGGAAGCGAGCAGTACTTC. Its translation is CASSSIQGSEQYF.

This sequence joins TRBV9 and TRBJ2-1, with 8 nucleotides matching TRBD2. CDR3 size: 18 residues. Trimming at V came to 7 bases and at J to 4 bases, leaving 19 bases not matched to a gene. Germline CDR1 is SGDLS and CDR2 is YYNGEE. The CDR3, as DNA: TGTGCCAGCTCGGGAGGGGGTAAATGGGAGGGGTCATACAATGAGCAGTTCTTC. The encoded protein is CASSGGGKWEGSYNEQFF.

The CDR3 is CASSLRPQLAGGSYEQYF. The CDR3 coding sequence is TGTGCCAGCAGCCTCAGACCCCAGCTAGCGGGAGGGTCCTACGAGCAGTACTTC. The chain couples TRBV14 to TRBJ2-7; 12 nucleotides agree with TRBD2. V dropped 4 bases and J dropped 1; count of bases not matched to a gene: 11. The CDR3 consists of 18 residues. Germline V gene sequence: CDR1 SGHDN, CDR2 FVKESK. The variable domain in full, with the rest retrieved from reference TRBV14 and TRBJ2-7, is EAGVTQFPSHSVIEKGQTVTLRCDPISGHDNLYWYRRVMGKEIKFLLHFVKESKQDESGMPNNRFLAERTGGTYSTLKVQPAELEDSGVYFCASSLRPQLAGGSYEQYFGPGTRLTVT.

The CDR3 nucleotides read TGTGCCAGCAGTGACGGGAGCCTACCCGGGACCCAGTACTTC. This sequence encodes CASSDGSLPGTQYF. The rearrangement links TRBV2 to TRBJ2-5, with D possibly TRBD2 on 6 matching bases. This CDR3 region has 14 residues. Trimming took off 3 bases at V and 7 bases at J, with 15 bases between the two ends. Germline V gives CDR1 SNHLY, CDR2 FYNNEI. The full variable domain, completed using reference TRBV2 and TRBJ2-5, is EPEVTQTPSHQVTQMGQEVILRCVPISNHLYFYWYRQILGQKVEFLVSFYNNEISEKSEIFDDQFSVERPDGSNFTLKIRSTKLEDSAMYFCASSDGSLPGTQYFGPGTRLLVL.

J is TRBJ2-1 and V is TRBV9; 7 nucleotides line up with TRBD1. The length of the CDR3 is 14 residues. The germline V gene encodes CDR1 SGDLS and CDR2 YYNGEE. Trimming at V came to 0 bases and at J to 6 bases, leaving 3 bases not matched to a gene. The DNA for the CDR3 is TGTGCCAGCAGCGTAGGACAGGGCCTCAATGAGCAGTTCTTC. It translates to CASSVGQGLNEQFF.

The chain is built from TRBV27 and TRBJ2-3; 8 bases are a match to TRBD2. Germline-derived CDR1 and CDR2 are MNHEY and SMNVEV (reference sequence). The length of the CDR3 is 16 residues. V was clipped by 5 bases and J by 4 bases; unmatched bases: 11. The CDR3 loop is CASSSQGLVVSDTQYF. CDR3 DNA: TGTGCCAGCAGTAGTCAGGGACTAGTCGTTTCAGATACGCAGTATTTT.

The chain couples TRBV5-1 to TRBJ1-1; possible D gene TRBD1, 5 bases. The germline gives CDR1 SGHRS, CDR2 YFSETQ. CDR3 length equals 12 residues. Trimming took off 3 bases at V and 4 bases at J, with 7 bases between the two ends. The CDR3 region is CASSSGGTEAFF. In DNA, the CDR3 is TGCGCCAGCAGCTCCGGGGGCACTGAAGCTTTCTTT.

The V call is TRBV23-1, the J call TRBJ1-1; 9 bases align to TRBD1. TRBV23-1 is annotated as an ORF whose role is uncertain. J was trimmed by 5 bases and V by 0 bases; bases with no gene match: 7. The CDR3 loop spans 16 amino acids. CDR3 residues: CASSQSPGQGCTEAFF. The DNA of the CDR3 is TGCGCCAGCAGTCAATCCCCGGGACAGGGATGTACTGAAGCTTTCTTT.

This clone was observed a single time. This rearrangement joins TRBV6-1 to TRBJ2-3, with 7 bases lining up with TRBD2. Unmatched junction bases numbered 4, after V lost 1 base and J lost 0 bases. CDR1 and CDR2 (germline): MNHNS, SASEGT. There are 16 residues in the CDR3. The CDR3 region is CASSEVERGSTDTQYF. CDR3 nucleotide sequence: TGTGCCAGCAGTGAAGTAGAGCGGGGCAGCACAGATACGCAGTATTTT.

The chain is built from TRBV30 and TRBJ1-2; D gene ambiguous. The ends were cut back, 3 bases at V and 1 base at J, with 6 bases in the middle. This CDR3 comprises 12 residues. Germline-derived CDR1 and CDR2 are GTSNPN and SVGIG (reference sequence). The CDR3 DNA follows: TGTGCCTGGAGAGAGAGTAACTATGGCTACACCTTC. As protein: CAWRESNYGYTF.

The chain carries TRBV19 and TRBJ1-5, with TRBD1 identical over 7 bases. Trimming took 5 bases from V and 0 from J; bases not matched to a gene: 7. The germline gives CDR1 LNHDA, CDR2 SQIVND (reference sequence). The CDR3 contains 16 residues. The CDR3 protein is CASSSRQGLSNQPQHF. CDR3 nucleotide sequence: TGTGCCAGTAGTTCCCGACAGGGACTTAGCAATCAGCCCCAGCATTTT.